At least ten counts were recorded for the clone carrying this T cell receptor (beta chain). Its antigen is still unknown. This CDR3 has 15 amino acids. The germline CDR1 and CDR2 sequences are LGHNA and YSLEER. The germline V and J ends were trimmed by 1 base and 5 bases, with 15 bases remaining between them. These data originate in a study of CD8 T cells in ankylosing spondylitis. Study-wide findings and caveats: Clones linked to the disease showed a CD8+ phenotype. They occurred at relatively low frequencies in peripheral blood. Ankylosing spondylitis blood appeared to be characterized by a TCR beta motif of about 8 highly homologous variants. Matched synovial fluid from ankylosing spondylitis patients was reported to be enriched for disease-linked clones.

As the method for making TCR beta libraries, quantitative 5'-RACE with molecular barcodes was used. TCRdb analysed the 5' RACE reads with MiXCR anew, one entry per CDR3 protein. The sample includes approximately 300,000 distinct CDR3 sequences, less than 9.5% of them seen just once. This rearrangement joins TRBV4-3 to TRBJ2-7; no clear D gene. What was sequenced was blood, either unsorted or a sorted T cell fraction (not recorded which). This sequence originates from a male donor with ankylosing spondylitis. CDR3 in amino acids: CASSQGRGAHHEQYF. CDR3 sequence (DNA): TGCGCCAGCAGCCAAGGCAGAGGAGCCCACCACGAGCAGTACTTC.